Listed below are T cell receptor beta chains from one sample, sequenced in a study of cytomegalovirus exposure and HLA in healthy donors. Sequenced by immunoSEQ multiplex PCR; TCRdb stores in-frame clones only, minus some. Counted here are about 70,000 clones, 74% occurring once; the ten biggest clones make up over 8.5%. Source material: PBMCs. The origin of the receptors is a woman aged 55-69 years in good health and CMV-seropositive. Each CDR3 is given with its conserved first and last residue. Only part of the rows carry a size: once, few, many, or a class if the clone is expanded.

CDR3 protein: CASSVELAGPTDTQYF; V gene: TRBV9; J gene: TRBJ2-3; clone size: NA
CDR3 protein: CAWSVLPQPSYEQYF; V gene: TRBV30; J gene: TRBJ2-7; clone size: NA
CDR3 protein: CSARLTRNTIYF; V gene: TRBV29-1; J gene: TRBJ1-3; clone size: few
CDR3 protein: CASSFARSGRSDTQYF; V gene: TRBV5-1; J gene: TRBJ2-3; clone size: once
CDR3 protein: CAISEADSNEKLFF; V gene: TRBV10-3; J gene: TRBJ1-4; clone size: few
CDR3 protein: CASSLGRETYGYTF; V gene: TRBV2; J gene: TRBJ1-2; clone size: NA
CDR3 protein: CASSPQPGTGAGYTF; V gene: TRBV18; J gene: TRBJ1-2; clone size: NA
CDR3 protein: CASSFLSKISEQYF; V gene: TRBV11-3; J gene: TRBJ2-7; clone size: NA
CDR3 protein: CASSGTFTYEQYF; V gene: TRBV28; J gene: TRBJ2-7; clone size: NA
CDR3 protein: CASRSPRDRETNYGYTF; V gene: TRBV2; J gene: TRBJ1-2; clone size: NA
CDR3 protein: CSVARAQGNEQFF; V gene: TRBV29-1; J gene: TRBJ2-1; clone size: NA
CDR3 protein: CASSLSQQGGEQYF; V gene: TRBV5-1; J gene: TRBJ2-7; clone size: NA
CDR3 protein: CASSQDQRRLLYF; V gene: TRBV14; J gene: TRBJ2-7; clone size: NA
CDR3 protein: CASGLGLNQPQHF; V gene: TRBV12-5; J gene: TRBJ1-5; clone size: NA
CDR3 protein: CASSPKTGESGYTF; V gene: TRBV18; J gene: TRBJ1-2; clone size: NA
CDR3 protein: CASSRGQAYEQYF; V gene: TRBV6-5; J gene: TRBJ2-7; clone size: NA
CDR3 protein: CARSLGDSGTSTDTQYF; V gene: TRBV5-3; J gene: TRBJ2-3; clone size: NA
CDR3 protein: CASSLDIGPDTQYF; V gene: TRBV7-8; J gene: TRBJ2-3; clone size: NA
CDR3 protein: CASSLWGQGPAMAGNTIYF; V gene: TRBV7-9; J gene: TRBJ1-3; clone size: NA
CDR3 protein: CASSFRDSSYNEQFF; V gene: TRBV5-1; J gene: TRBJ2-1; clone size: NA
CDR3 protein: CAWTLGSHTEAFF; V gene: TRBV30; J gene: TRBJ1-1; clone size: NA
CDR3 protein: CASSLIQNEQFF; V gene: TRBV7-3; J gene: TRBJ2-1; clone size: NA
CDR3 protein: CASSANRESMQFF; V gene: TRBV19; J gene: TRBJ2-1; clone size: NA
CDR3 protein: CASGTGHEKLFF; V gene: TRBV6-5; J gene: TRBJ1-4; clone size: NA
CDR3 protein: CASSQVWEGKEAFF; V gene: TRBV4-1; J gene: TRBJ1-1; clone size: NA
CDR3 protein: CASSQDTGLASNNEQFF; V gene: TRBV4-2; J gene: TRBJ2-1; clone size: NA
CDR3 protein: CASSLAQASNEQFF; V gene: TRBV5-1; J gene: TRBJ2-1; clone size: NA
CDR3 protein: CASRDRTNTGELFF; V gene: TRBV19; J gene: TRBJ2-2; clone size: many
CDR3 protein: CASTPMRGGQLFF; V gene: TRBV2; J gene: TRBJ1-4; clone size: few